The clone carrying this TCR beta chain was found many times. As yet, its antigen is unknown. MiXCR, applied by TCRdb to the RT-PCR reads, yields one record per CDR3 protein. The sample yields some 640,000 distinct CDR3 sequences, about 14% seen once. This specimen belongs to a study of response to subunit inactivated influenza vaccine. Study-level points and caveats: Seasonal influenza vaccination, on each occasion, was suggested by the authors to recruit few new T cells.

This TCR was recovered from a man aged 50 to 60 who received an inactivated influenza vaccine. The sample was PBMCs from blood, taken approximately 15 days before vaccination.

CDR3 protein: CASSQPDSVAKNIQYF. The DNA for the CDR3 is TGCGCCAGCAGCCAACCGGACAGCGTAGCCAAAAACATTCAGTACTTC. V gene TRBV4-1 combines with J gene TRBJ2-4; D perhaps matches TRBD1 (6 bases). Trimming left V 2 bases short and J 0 bases short, with 11 bases between. CDR3 length: 16 amino acids. Germline V lookup: CDR1 MGHRA, CDR2 YSYEKL.